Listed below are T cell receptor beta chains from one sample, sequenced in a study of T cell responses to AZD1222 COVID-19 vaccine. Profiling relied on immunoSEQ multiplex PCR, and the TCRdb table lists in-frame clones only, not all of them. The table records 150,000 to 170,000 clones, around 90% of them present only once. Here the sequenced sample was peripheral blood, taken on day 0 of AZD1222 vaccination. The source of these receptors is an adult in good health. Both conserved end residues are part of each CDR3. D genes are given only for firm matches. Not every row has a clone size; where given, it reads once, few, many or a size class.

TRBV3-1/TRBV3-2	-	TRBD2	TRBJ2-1	TGTGCCAGCAGCCGCGCGGGGGGGACGAATGAGCAGTTCTTC	CASSRAGGTNEQFF
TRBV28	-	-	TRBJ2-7	TGTGCCAGCAGTTTATACAAATTCTACGAGCAGTACTTC	CASSLYKFYEQYF
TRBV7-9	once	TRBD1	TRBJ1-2	TGTGCCAGCAGCGCACAACAGGGGTCTGGCTACACCTTC	CASSAQQGSGYTF
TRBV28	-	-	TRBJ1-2	TGTGCCACCTACCCCGGGGGCGACGGCTACACCTTC	CATYPGGDGYTF
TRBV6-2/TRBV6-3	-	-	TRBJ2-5	TGTGCCAGCAGTTACTTAGAGACCCAGTACTTC	CASSYLETQYF
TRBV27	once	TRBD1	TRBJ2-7	TGTGCCAGCAGATCTACAGGGGTCTACGAGCAGTACTTC	CASRSTGVYEQYF
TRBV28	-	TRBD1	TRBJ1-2	TGTGCCAGCAGTTCGGGACAGGGAGGAGGCTACACCTTC	CASSSGQGGGYTF
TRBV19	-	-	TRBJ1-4	TGTGCCAGTAGTAGTTTTCATCCGGGCGGTGAAAAACTGTTTTTT	CASSSFHPGGEKLFF
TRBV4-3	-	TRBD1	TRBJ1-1	TGCGCCAGCAGCCAATCTGGATTTGGGACAGTGAACACTGAAGCTTTCTTT	CASSQSGFGTVNTEAFF
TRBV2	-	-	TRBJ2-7	TGTGCCAGCAGTGTGGAACAAGCCTACGAGCAGTACTTC	CASSVEQAYEQYF
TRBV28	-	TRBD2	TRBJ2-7	TGTGCCAGCCGGGGTCGGACTAGCGGGGATTGGGGGTCCTACGAGCAGTACTTC	CASRGRTSGDWGSYEQYF
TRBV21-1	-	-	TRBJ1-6	TGTGCCAGCAGCATACGGGGGATGTCACCCCTCCACTTT	CASSIRGMSPLHF
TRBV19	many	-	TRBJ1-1	TGTGCCAGTAGTCCCTGGCAAGATGGGGCCCTCACTGAAGCTTTCTTT	CASSPWQDGALTEAFF
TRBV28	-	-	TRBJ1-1	TGTGCCAGCAGTGACCGGTCCTTCGCCGGGGAGGGAGCTTTCTTT	CASSDRSFAGEGAFF
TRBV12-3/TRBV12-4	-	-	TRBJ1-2	TGTGCCAGCAGTTTATCTGGCAGGGTAGGCACCTTC	CASSLSGRVGTF
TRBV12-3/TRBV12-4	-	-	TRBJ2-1	TGTGCCAGCAGTTTATCGGCATACAATGAGCAGTTCTTC	CASSLSAYNEQFF
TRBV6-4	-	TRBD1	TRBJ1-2	TGTGCCAGCAGCGAAACAGGGGTGCGTGGCTACACCTTC	CASSETGVRGYTF
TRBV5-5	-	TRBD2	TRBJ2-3	TGTGCCAGCAGCTTTATTCGGAGACTAGCGGGGTCTCGCACAGATACGCAGTATTTT	CASSFIRRLAGSRTDTQYF
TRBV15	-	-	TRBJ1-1	TGTGCCACCAGCAGAGTGAGTTTGGGGGCTGAAGCTTTCTTT	CATSRVSLGAEAFF
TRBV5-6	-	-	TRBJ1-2	TGTGCCAGCAGCTTGGGTTTTGGCTACACCTTC	CASSLGFGYTF
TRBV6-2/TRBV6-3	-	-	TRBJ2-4	TGTGCCAGCAGTCGGACAACAACGGGGAACATTCAGTACTTC	CASSRTTTGNIQYF
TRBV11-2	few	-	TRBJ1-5	TGTGCCAGCAGCCCAGGGGCCAATCAGCCCCAGCATTTT	CASSPGANQPQHF
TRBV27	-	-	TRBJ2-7	TGTGCCAGCAGTTTATCCGTTGAGTTCTCCTACGAGCAGTACTTC	CASSLSVEFSYEQYF
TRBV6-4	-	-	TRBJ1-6	TGTGCCAGCAGTGACGACACAGGATCACCCCTCCACTTT	CASSDDTGSPLHF
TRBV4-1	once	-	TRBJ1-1	TGCGCCAGCAGCCAAGGGGCAGCGCCAGCTTTCTTT	CASSQGAAPAFF
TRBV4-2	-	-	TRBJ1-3	TGTGCCAGCAGCCAAGTCCTGACAGCTTACTCTGGAAACACCATATATTTT	CASSQVLTAYSGNTIYF
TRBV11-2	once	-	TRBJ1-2	TGTGCCAGCACCCCGTCGACAGCGAGGTGCACCTTC	CASTPSTARCTF
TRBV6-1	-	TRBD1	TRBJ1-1	TGTGCCAGCAGTGATTTTGGACAGGGGGCAACTGAAGCTTTCTTT	CASSDFGQGATEAFF
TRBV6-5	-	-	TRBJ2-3	TGTGCCAGCACCGACTCCCGGGGGGCTACAGATACGCAGTATTTT	CASTDSRGATDTQYF
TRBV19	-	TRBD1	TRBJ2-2	TGTGCCAGTAGTATAGGGGGGACAGGGAAGACCGGGGAGCTGTTTTTT	CASSIGGTGKTGELFF
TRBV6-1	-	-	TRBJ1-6	TGTGCCAGCAGTGAAGGCCCGGCGGGGGTTAATGGTTCACCCCTCCACTTT	CASSEGPAGVNGSPLHF
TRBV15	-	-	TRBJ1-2	TGTGCCACCAGCAGAGATTCAGAATACTATGGCTACACCTTC	CATSRDSEYYGYTF
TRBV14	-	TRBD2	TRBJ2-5	TGTGCCAGCAGCCAAGGGCGGGGGGCCTGGGAGACCCAGTACTTC	CASSQGRGAWETQYF
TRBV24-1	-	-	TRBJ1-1	TGTGCCACCAGTGACTGGGCCTCCCGGTCCCTGAACACTGAAGCTTTCTTT	CATSDWASRSLNTEAFF
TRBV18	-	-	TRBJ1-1	TGTGCCAGCTCACCGGCACGAGAAATGAACACTGAAGCTTTCTTT	CASSPAREMNTEAFF
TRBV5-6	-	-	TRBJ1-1	TGTGCCAGCAGCCCTGACAGGAGCAACATGAACACTGAAGCTTTCTTT	CASSPDRSNMNTEAFF
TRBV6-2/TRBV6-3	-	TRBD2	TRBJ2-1	TGTGCCAGCAGTCCCGCCGGAAGGCGCGGGGGGGCAGTCAATGAGCAGTTCTTC	CASSPAGRRGGAVNEQFF
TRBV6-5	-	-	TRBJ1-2	TGTGCCAGCAGTTCTTCTCTGGGGGGTGGCTACACCTTC	CASSSSLGGGYTF
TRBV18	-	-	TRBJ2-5	TGTGCCAGCTCACCCCGCAGGGATGAGACCCAGTACTTC	CASSPRRDETQYF
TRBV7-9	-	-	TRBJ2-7	TGTGCCAGCAGCTGGTCGACAGTGACCTACGAGCAGTACTTC	CASSWSTVTYEQYF
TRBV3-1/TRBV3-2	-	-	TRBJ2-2	TGTGCCAGCAGCCAGGGCTCCCATAGTGCCGGGGAGCTGTTTTTT	CASSQGSHSAGELFF
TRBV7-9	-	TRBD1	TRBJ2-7	TGTGCCAGCAGCACGACAGGGGGAAAGCAGTACTTC	CASSTTGGKQYF
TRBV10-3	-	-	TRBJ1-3	TGTGCTAGCCGCGGGGGAAACACCATATATTTT	CASRGGNTIYF
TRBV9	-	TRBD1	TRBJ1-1	TGTGCCAGCAGCGGAGGACAGGGAGTCACTGAAGCTTTCTTT	CASSGGQGVTEAFF
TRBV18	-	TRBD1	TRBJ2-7	TGTGCCAGCGGCACCGGGACAGGCTCCTACGAGCAGTACTTC	CASGTGTGSYEQYF
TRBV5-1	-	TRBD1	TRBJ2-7	TGCGCCAGCAGCACAAGACAGGGTTTTCTTTCTCACGAGCAGTACTTC	CASSTRQGFLSHEQYF
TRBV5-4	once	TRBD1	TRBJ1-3	TGTGCCAGCAGCTTGCAGGGGGCTAGGAACACCATATATTTT	CASSLQGARNTIYF
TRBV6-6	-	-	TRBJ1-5	TGTGCCAGCAGTTACGGGGGCAATCAGCCCCAGCATTTT	CASSYGGNQPQHF
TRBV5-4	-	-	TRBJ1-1	TGTGCCAGCAGCCCAGACACGAGCCCTGAAGCTTTCTTT	CASSPDTSPEAFF
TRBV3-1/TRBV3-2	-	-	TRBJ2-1	TGTGCCAGCAGCCAAGATAGGTGGGGGGGCAGGAGTAATGAGCAGTTCTTC	CASSQDRWGGRSNEQFF
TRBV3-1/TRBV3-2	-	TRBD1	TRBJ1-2	TGTGCCAGCAGCCAAGAAGGAAGGCAGGGGGGCCCTAATGGCTACACCTTC	CASSQEGRQGGPNGYTF
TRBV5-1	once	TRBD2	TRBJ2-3	TGCGCCAGCAGCTTACCTAGCGGGGGGAGCACAGATACGCAGTATTTT	CASSLPSGGSTDTQYF
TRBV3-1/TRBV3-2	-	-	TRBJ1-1	TGTGCCAGCAGCCAAGCCCGGGACGGGAACACTGAAGCTTTCTTT	CASSQARDGNTEAFF